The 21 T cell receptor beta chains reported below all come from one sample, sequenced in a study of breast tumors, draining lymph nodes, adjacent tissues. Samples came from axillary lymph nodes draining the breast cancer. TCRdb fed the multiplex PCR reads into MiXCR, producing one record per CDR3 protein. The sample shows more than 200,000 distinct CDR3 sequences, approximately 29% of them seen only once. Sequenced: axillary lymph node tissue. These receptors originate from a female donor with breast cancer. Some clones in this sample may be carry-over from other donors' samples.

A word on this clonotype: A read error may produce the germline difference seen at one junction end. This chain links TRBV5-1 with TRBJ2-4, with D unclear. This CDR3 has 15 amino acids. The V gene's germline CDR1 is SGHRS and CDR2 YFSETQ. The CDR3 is CASSLGSAANNIQYF. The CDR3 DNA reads TGCGCCAGCAGCTTAGGCTCCGCAGCCAACAACATTCAGTACTTC.

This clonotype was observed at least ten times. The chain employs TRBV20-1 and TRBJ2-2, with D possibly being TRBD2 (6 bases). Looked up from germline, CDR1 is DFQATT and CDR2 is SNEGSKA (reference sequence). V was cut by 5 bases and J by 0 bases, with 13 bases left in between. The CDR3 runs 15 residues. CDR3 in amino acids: CSARDGSTNTGELFF. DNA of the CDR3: TGCAGTGCTCGGGACGGGAGTACGAACACCGGGGAGCTGTTTTTT.

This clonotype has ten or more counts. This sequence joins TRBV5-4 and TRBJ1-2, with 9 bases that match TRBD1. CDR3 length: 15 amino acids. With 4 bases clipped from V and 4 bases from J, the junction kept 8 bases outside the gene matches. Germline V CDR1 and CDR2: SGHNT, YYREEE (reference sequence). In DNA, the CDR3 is TGTGCCAGCAGCACTAAACAGGGGGCTTCCTATGGCTACACCTTC. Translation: CASSTKQGASYGYTF.

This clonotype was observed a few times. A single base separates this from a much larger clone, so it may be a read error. In DNA form, the CDR3 reads TGTGCCAGCAGCGTAGGTGTTTCCAGGGACTTCCACTACGAGCAGTACTTC. The encoded protein is CASSVGVSRDFHYEQYF. J is TRBJ2-7 and V is TRBV9, with D tentatively TRBD2 (6 bases). The CDR3 consists of 17 residues. V was trimmed by 0 bases and J by 3 bases, leaving 19 bases between them. Germline CDR1 is SGDLS and CDR2 is YYNGEE.

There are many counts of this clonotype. The CDR3 sequence is CAIGLRAGGSSTDTQYF. The CDR3 bases are TGTGCCATTGGCCTACGAGCGGGGGGGTCTAGCACAGATACGCAGTATTTT. The V call is TRBV10-3, the J call TRBJ2-3, with TRBD2 identical over 10 bases. Per germline, CDR1 ENHRY and CDR2 SYGVKD. V shed 9 bases, J shed 0 bases, and the junction held 12 bases outside the gene matches. The CDR3 runs 17 residues.

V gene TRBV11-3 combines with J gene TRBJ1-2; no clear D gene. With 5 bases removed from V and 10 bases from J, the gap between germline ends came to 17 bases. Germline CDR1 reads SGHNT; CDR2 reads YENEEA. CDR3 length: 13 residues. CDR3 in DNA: TGTGCCAGCAGCCGCCTAGCGGGGAATGTCTACACCTTC. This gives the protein CASSRLAGNVYTF. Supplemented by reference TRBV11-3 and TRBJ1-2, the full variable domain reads EAGVVQSPRYKIIEKKQPVAFWCNPISGHNTLYWYLQNLGQGPELLIRYENEEAVDDSQLPKDRFSAERLKGVDSTLKIQPAELGDSAVYLCASSRLAGNVYTFGSGTRLTVV.

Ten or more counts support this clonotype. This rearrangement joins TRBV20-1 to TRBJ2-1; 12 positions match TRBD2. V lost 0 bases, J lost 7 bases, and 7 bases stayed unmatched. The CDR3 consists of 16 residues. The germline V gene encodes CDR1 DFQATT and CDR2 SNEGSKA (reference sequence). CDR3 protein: CSARDPASGRANEQFF. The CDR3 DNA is TGCAGTGCTAGAGATCCGGCTAGCGGGAGGGCGAATGAGCAGTTCTTC.

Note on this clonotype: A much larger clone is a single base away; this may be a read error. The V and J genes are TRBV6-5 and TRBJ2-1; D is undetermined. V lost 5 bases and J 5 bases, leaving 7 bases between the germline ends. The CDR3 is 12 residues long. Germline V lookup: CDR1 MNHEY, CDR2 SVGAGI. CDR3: CASSPVNNEQFF. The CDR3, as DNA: TGTGCCAGCAGTCCTGTTAACAATGAGCAGTTCTTC.

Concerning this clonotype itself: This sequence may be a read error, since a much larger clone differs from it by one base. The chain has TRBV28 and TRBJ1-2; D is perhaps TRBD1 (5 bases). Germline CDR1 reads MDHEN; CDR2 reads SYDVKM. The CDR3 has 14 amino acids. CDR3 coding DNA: TGTGCCAGCGGTTTAGGGCGACAGACCCGGGGCTACACCTTC. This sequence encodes CASGLGRQTRGYTF.

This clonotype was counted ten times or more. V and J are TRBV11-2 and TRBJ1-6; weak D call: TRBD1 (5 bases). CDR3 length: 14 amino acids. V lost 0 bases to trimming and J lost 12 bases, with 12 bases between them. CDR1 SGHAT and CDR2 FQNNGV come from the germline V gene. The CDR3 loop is CASSLESFTGPLHF. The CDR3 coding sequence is TGTGCCAGCAGCTTAGAATCGTTTACAGGACCCCTCCACTTT.

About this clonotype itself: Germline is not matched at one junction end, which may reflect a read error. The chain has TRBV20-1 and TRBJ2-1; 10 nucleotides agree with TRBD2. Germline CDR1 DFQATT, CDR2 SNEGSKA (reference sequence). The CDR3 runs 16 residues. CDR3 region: CSASTLTSGTNNEQLF. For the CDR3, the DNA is TGCAGTGCTAGCACACTAACTAGCGGGACCAACAATGAGCAGCTCTTC.

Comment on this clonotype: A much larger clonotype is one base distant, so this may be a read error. The CDR3: CASSPAMVPAGLEQYF. The DNA of the CDR3 is TGTGCCAGCAGCCCAGCGATGGTGCCAGCGGGTCTCGAGCAGTACTTC. V is TRBV11-2 and J is TRBJ2-7; TRBD2 might be the D (6 bases). Germline assignment: CDR1 SGHAT and CDR2 FQNNGV. The CDR3 extends over 16 amino acids. V was clipped by 5 bases and J by 6 bases, with 23 bases between them.

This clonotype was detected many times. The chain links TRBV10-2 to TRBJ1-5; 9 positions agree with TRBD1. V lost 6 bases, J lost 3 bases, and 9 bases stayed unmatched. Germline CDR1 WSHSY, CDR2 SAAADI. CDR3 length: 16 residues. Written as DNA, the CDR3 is TGCGCCAGCAGCGAACAGGACAGGGGATTCAATCAGCCCCAGCATTTT. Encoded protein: CASSEQDRGFNQPQHF.

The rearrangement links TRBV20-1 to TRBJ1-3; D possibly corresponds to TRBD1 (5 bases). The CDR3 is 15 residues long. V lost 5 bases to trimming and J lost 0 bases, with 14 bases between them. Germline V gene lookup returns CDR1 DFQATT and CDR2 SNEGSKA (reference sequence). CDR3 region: CSASDGTVSGNTIYF. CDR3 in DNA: TGCAGTGCTTCGGACGGGACCGTCTCTGGAAACACCATATATTTT.

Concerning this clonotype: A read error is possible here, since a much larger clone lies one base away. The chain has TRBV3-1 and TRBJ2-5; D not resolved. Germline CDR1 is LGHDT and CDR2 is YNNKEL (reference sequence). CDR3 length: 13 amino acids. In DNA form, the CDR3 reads TGTCCCAGCAGCCCGATCTACCAAGAGACCCAGTACTTC. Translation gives CPSSPIYQETQYF.

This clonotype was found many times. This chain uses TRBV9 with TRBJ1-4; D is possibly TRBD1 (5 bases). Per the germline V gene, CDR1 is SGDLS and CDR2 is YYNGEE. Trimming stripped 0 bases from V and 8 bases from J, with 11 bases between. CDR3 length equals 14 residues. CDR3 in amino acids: CASSVEGRDEKLFF. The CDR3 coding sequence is TGTGCCAGCAGCGTAGAGGGGCGTGACGAAAAACTGTTTTTT.

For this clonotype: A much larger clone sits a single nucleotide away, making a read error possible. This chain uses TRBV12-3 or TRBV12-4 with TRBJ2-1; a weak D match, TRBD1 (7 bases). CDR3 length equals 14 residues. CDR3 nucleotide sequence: TGTGCCAGCAGAACAGGGGCGGGAACTAATGGGCAGTTCTTC. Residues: CASRTGAGTNGQFF.

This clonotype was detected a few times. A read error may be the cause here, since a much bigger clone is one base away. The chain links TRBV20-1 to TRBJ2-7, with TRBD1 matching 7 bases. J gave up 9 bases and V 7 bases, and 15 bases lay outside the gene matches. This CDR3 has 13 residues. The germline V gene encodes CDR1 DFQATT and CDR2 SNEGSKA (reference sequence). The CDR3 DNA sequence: TGCAGTGTCGAGGGGCAGGGGGAAGACGCGCAGTACTTC. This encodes CSVEGQGEDAQYF.

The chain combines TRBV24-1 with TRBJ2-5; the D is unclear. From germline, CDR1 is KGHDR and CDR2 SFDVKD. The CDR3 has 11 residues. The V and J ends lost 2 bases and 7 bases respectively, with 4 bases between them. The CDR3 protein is CATSDSGTQYF. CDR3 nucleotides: TGTGCCACCAGTGATTCGGGGACCCAGTACTTC.

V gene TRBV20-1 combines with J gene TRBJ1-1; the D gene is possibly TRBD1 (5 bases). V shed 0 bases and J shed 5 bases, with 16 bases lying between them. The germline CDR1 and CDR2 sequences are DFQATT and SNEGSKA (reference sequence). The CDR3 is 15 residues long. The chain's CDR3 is CSARDELRGRTEAFF. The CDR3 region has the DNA TGCAGTGCTAGAGATGAGTTGAGGGGAAGGACTGAAGCTTTCTTT.

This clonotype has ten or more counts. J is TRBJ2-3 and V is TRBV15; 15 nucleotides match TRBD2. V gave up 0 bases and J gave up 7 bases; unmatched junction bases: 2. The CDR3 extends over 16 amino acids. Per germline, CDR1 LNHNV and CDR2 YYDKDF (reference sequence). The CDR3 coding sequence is TGTGCCACCAGCAGAGAGGGGACTAGCGGGAGGCATACGCAGTATTTT. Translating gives CATSREGTSGRHTQYF.